A selection of T cell receptor beta chains follows, all from one sample in a study of blood T cell repertoires in COVID-19. Repertoires were generated with immunoSEQ multiplex PCR, while TCRdb's copy carries only in-frame clones and drops some. The sample contains 84,000 or so clones, approximately 91% of which appear only once. The sequenced sample consisted of peripheral blood. The receptors here all came from a man in his 70s with acute or convalescent COVID-19. Each CDR3 is given with its conserved first and last residue. D genes are given only for firm matches. Clone size appears in some rows only: once, few, many, or a class for an expanded clone.

TRBD2 | TRBJ2-1 | once | TRBV18 | TGTGCCAGCTCACCACCGGGACTAGCGGGAGGGTACAATGAGCAGTTCTTC | CASSPPGLAGGYNEQFF
TRBD1 | TRBJ1-6 | once | TRBV28 | TGTGCCAGCAGTACAACAGGGGGCTCCTATAATTCACCCCTCCACTTT | CASSTTGGSYNSPLHF
TRBD1 | TRBJ1-3 | once | TRBV2 | TGTGCCATGCGACAGGGGAGCTCTGGAAACACCATATATTTT | CAMRQGSSGNTIYF
TRBD1 | TRBJ2-7 | NA | TRBV11-3 | TGTGCCAGCAGCTTAGACCTTGACAGGGGTAGTTCCTACGAGCAGTACTTC | CASSLDLDRGSSYEQYF
TRBD2 | TRBJ2-2 | NA | TRBV10-3 | TGTGCCATCAGTAGCGGGGAGCACACCGGGGAGCTGTTTTTT | CAISSGEHTGELFF
TRBD2 | TRBJ2-3 | NA | TRBV7-9 | TGTGCCAGCAGCTTTACGGCGGGGGGGGGCACAGATACGCAGTATTTT | CASSFTAGGGTDTQYF
NA | TRBJ2-7 | NA | TRBV7-2 | TGTGCCAGCAGCTTAGTGGGTGCGGACAGCTCCTACGAGCAGTACTTC | CASSLVGADSSYEQYF
NA | TRBJ1-1 | once | TRBV30 | TGTGCCTGGAGTGGGGGGGTCTTACCTGAAGCTTTCTTT | CAWSGGVLPEAFF
TRBD2 | TRBJ2-7 | NA | TRBV2 | TGTGCCAGCAGACTAGCGGGAGGCGAGCAGTACTTC | CASRLAGGEQYF
NA | TRBJ2-1 | NA | TRBV25-1 | TGTGCCAGCAGACTCACGGGAGCACCCAATGAGCAGTTCTTC | CASRLTGAPNEQFF
NA | TRBJ1-2 | NA | TRBV15 | TGTGCCACCAGCAGAGATAGGGGCCGGGCCTCCACCTTC | CATSRDRGRASTF
NA | TRBJ1-6 | NA | TRBV6-6 | TGTGCCAGCAGTGGAAGCGACGGAATGAATTCACCCCTCCACTTT | CASSGSDGMNSPLHF
TRBD2 | TRBJ2-7 | NA | TRBV10-3 | TGTGCCATCAGTGAACGGACTAGCTACGAGCAGTACTTC | CAISERTSYEQYF
TRBD2 | TRBJ2-1 | NA | TRBV20-1 | TGCAGTGCTAGTAAGGGCGGGAGTTCCAGCGAGCAGTTCTTC | CSASKGGSSSEQFF
NA | TRBJ1-2 | NA | TRBV19 | TGTGCCAGTAGTACTCGAACTATCGACAGCCAAAACTATGGCTACACCTTC | CASSTRTIDSQNYGYTF
NA | TRBJ2-1 | NA | TRBV5-4 | TGTGCCAGCAGCTCCGGGACACCATCCGGGAATGAGCAGTTCTTC | CASSSGTPSGNEQFF
NA | TRBJ2-7 | NA | TRBV7-9 | TGTGCCAGCAGCACCACAGGACCCTTCGGCTACGAGCAGTACTTC | CASSTTGPFGYEQYF
TRBD1 | TRBJ1-6 | NA | TRBV28 | TGTGCCAGCAGTGACTCAGGGGGCTCCTATAATTCACCCCTCCACTTT | CASSDSGGSYNSPLHF
NA | TRBJ1-2 | few | TRBV23-1 | TGCGCCAGCAGTCCACGATATCATTTCGTCAGGGGATTAGGTGCTGACTATGGCTACACCTTC | CASSPRYHFVRGLGADYGYTF
TRBD1 | TRBJ2-7 | NA | TRBV6-5 | TGTGCCAGCAGGGACAGGGCCCGCTACGAGCAGTACTTC | CASRDRARYEQYF
NA | TRBJ1-1 | NA | TRBV18 | TGTGCCAGCTCACCAGACAGATTCACTGAAGCTTTCTTT | CASSPDRFTEAFF
TRBD1 | TRBJ2-3 | NA | TRBV2 | TGTGCCAGCAGTGGGACAGGGGGACGGACAGATACGCAGTATTTT | CASSGTGGRTDTQYF